Listed below are T cell receptor beta chains from one sample, sequenced in a study of blood T cell repertoires in COVID-19. TCRdb's copy holds only in-frame clones and misses some; the assay was immunoSEQ multiplex PCR. The sample carries about 130,000 clones, around 88% recorded once. Material for sequencing was peripheral blood. These receptors were taken from a woman in her 50s who had recovered from COVID-19. Each CDR3 is given with its conserved first and last residue. D genes are given only for firm matches. The size field is filled for only some rows; it gives once, few, many or a size class.

D gene	CDR3 length	V gene	clone size	J gene	CDR3 protein	CDR3 DNA
-	14	TRBV6-5	few	TRBJ2-3	CASSLGLSTDTQYF	TGTGCCAGCAGTCTAGGCCTTAGCACAGATACGCAGTATTTT
TRBD2	15	TRBV11-2	once	TRBJ2-7	CASSSPRTSPYEQYF	TGTGCCAGCAGCTCCCCTAGGACTAGCCCCTACGAGCAGTACTTC
TRBD2	16	TRBV11-2	-	TRBJ2-5	CASSPAGGGAQETQYF	TGTGCCAGCAGCCCGGCGGGGGGGGGAGCTCAAGAGACCCAGTACTTC
TRBD1	14	TRBV24-1	-	TRBJ2-1	CATSDGQGANEQFF	TGTGCCACCAGTGACGGACAGGGAGCAAATGAGCAGTTCTTC
-	16	TRBV19	-	TRBJ1-5	CASSIAAEVSNQPQHF	TGTGCCAGTAGTATAGCAGCCGAGGTTAGCAATCAGCCCCAGCATTTT
-	11	TRBV28	-	TRBJ2-2	CASTERGELFF	TGTGCCAGCACCGAGAGGGGGGAGCTGTTTTTT
TRBD1	14	TRBV19	-	TRBJ2-7	CASNPGTGSYEQYF	TGTGCCAGTAACCCGGGGACAGGCTCCTACGAGCAGTACTTC
TRBD2	16	TRBV4-3	-	TRBJ2-5	CASSPGLAGVQETQYF	TGCGCCAGCAGCCCCGGACTAGCGGGAGTTCAGGAGACCCAGTACTTC
TRBD2	18	TRBV2	-	TRBJ2-3	CVRKRGLAGGISTDTQYF	TGTGTAAGAAAAAGGGGACTAGCGGGAGGGATTAGCACAGATACGCAGTATTTT
TRBD1	11	TRBV2	-	TRBJ1-1	CASRGQKEAFF	TGTGCCAGCAGGGGACAGAAAGAAGCTTTCTTT
TRBD2	15	TRBV5-1	-	TRBJ2-5	CASRLAGTTEETQYF	TGCGCCAGCAGGCTAGCGGGAACCACCGAAGAGACCCAGTACTTC
TRBD1	14	TRBV20-1	-	TRBJ1-5	CSASGGTGGQPQHF	TGCAGTGCTAGTGGCGGGACAGGGGGTCAGCCCCAGCATTTT
TRBD1	14	TRBV29-1	-	TRBJ1-2	CSVGAGTADYGYTF	TGCAGCGTTGGGGCCGGGACAGCAGACTATGGCTACACCTTC
TRBD1	14	TRBV20-1	-	TRBJ1-2	CSASGARTGRGYTF	TGCAGTGCTAGTGGAGCCCGGACAGGGAGAGGCTACACCTTC
TRBD2	17	TRBV3-1/TRBV3-2	-	TRBJ2-5	CASSQATSGGRRETQYF	TGTGCCAGCAGCCAGGCCACTAGCGGGGGCCGTCGGGAGACCCAGTACTTC
-	15	TRBV3-1/TRBV3-2	-	TRBJ2-3	CASSLRGTHVDTQYF	TGTGCCAGCAGCCTCAGGGGGACTCACGTTGATACGCAGTATTTT
TRBD1	16	TRBV11-2	-	TRBJ2-5	CASRPTPGQIQETQYF	TGTGCCAGCAGACCTACCCCGGGACAGATCCAAGAGACCCAGTACTTC
-	15	TRBV5-4	-	TRBJ1-3	CASKREDPSGNTIYF	TGTGCCAGCAAGAGGGAGGACCCCTCTGGAAACACCATATATTTT
-	15	TRBV10-1	-	TRBJ1-1	CASSPRVGSNTEAFF	TGCGCCAGCAGTCCGCGGGTGGGCTCGAACACTGAAGCTTTCTTT
TRBD1	14	TRBV3-1/TRBV3-2	-	TRBJ1-4	CASSPFRTGARLFF	TGTGCCAGCAGCCCATTCCGGACAGGGGCGAGACTGTTTTTT
-	15	TRBV7-6	-	TRBJ1-4	CASSPLRSTNEKLFF	TGTGCCAGCAGCCCACTCCGCTCAACTAATGAAAAACTGTTTTTT
TRBD1	15	TRBV19	-	TRBJ2-1	CASKQQGAGYNEQFF	TGTGCCAGTAAACAACAGGGGGCAGGTTACAATGAGCAGTTCTTC
-	15	TRBV19	-	TRBJ2-1	CASSIGGGFYNEQFF	TGTGCCAGTAGTATAGGAGGGGGATTCTACAATGAGCAGTTCTTC
TRBD2	17	TRBV4-2	-	TRBJ2-3	CASSQGTSGRSRDTQYF	TGTGCCAGCAGCCAAGGGACTAGCGGGAGAAGTAGGGATACGCAGTATTTT
-	12	TRBV19	-	TRBJ1-2	CASSPRAYGYTF	TGTGCCAGTAGTCCCAGGGCCTATGGCTACACCTTC
TRBD1	15	TRBV4-2	-	TRBJ2-4	CASSQDMTGENIQYF	TGTGCCAGCAGCCAAGACATGACAGGGGAAAACATTCAGTACTTC
-	9	TRBV28	few	TRBJ2-1	CAHNDEQFF	TGTGCCCACAATGATGAGCAGTTCTTC
-	13	TRBV7-2	-	TRBJ1-1	CASSLVSLAEAFF	TGTGCCAGCAGCTTAGTTTCCCTAGCTGAAGCTTTCTTT
TRBD2	17	TRBV30	-	TRBJ2-7	CAWSVLGLAGGKNEQYF	TGTGCCTGGAGTGTACTGGGACTAGCGGGAGGTAAAAACGAGCAGTACTTC